These 11 T cell receptor beta chains were all obtained from the same sample, sequenced in a study of tumor-infiltrating lymphocytes in primary liver carcinoma. For each extraction, RNA and DNA were obtained together from approximately 20-30 mg of unsorted bulk tissue. A primer in the constant region served to generate TCR beta cDNA from approximately 500 ng of total RNA. ARM-PCR, slightly modified, supplied the TCR beta libraries through three nested multiplex PCR rounds. The study ran its first two PCR rounds for roughly 11 cycles each, using TRBV1-TRBV30 forward primers and a C-beta reverse primer. TCRdb re-analysed the multiplex PCR reads in MiXCR, keeping a single row per CDR3 protein. The sample has 120,000 or so distinct CDR3 sequences; less than 80% are singletons. The sequencing sample was made of liver tumor tissue from sampling region 1. Subset here: tumor region T1, superior pole. These receptors were obtained from a woman in her sixties or seventies with primary liver carcinoma and hepatitis B virus infection.

This clonotype was detected only once. Given a much more abundant clone one base away, this may be a read error. The chain uses TRBV12-3 or TRBV12-4 and TRBJ2-7; perhaps TRBD2 as D (5 bases). The CDR3 runs 13 residues. The CDR3 bases are TGTGCCAGCAGTTCGCCGATCGACTACAAGCAGTACTTC. Residues: CASSSPIDYKQYF.

With respect to this clonotype: A read error may produce the germline difference seen at one junction end. The chain recombines TRBV11-2 with TRBJ2-5; D is undetermined. In germline, CDR1 is SGHAT, CDR2 FQNNGV. The CDR3 sequence is 13 residues long. The CDR3 protein is CANSISVERTQYF. The CDR3 DNA reads as TGTGCCAACAGCATAAGTGTCGAGAGGACCCAGTACTTC.

As regards this clonotype: A much larger clone is a single base away; this may be a read error. In DNA, the CDR3 is TGTGCCAGCAGTTTGGGCATTCCGGGGCATGGCTACACCTTC. Translating gives CASSLGIPGHGYTF. The V and J genes are TRBV12-3 or TRBV12-4 and TRBJ1-2, with a tentative D call TRBD1 (5 bases). V was shortened by 3 bases and J by 6 bases, with 14 bases between the two germline ends. The CDR3 is 14 residues long.

This clonotype was counted many times. The genes are TRBV5-1 and TRBJ2-2, with D perhaps being TRBD1 or TRBD2 (5 bases each). The germline V gene has CDR1 SGHRS and CDR2 YFSETQ. The CDR3 is 17 amino acids. The ends were cut back, 3 bases at V and 1 base at J, with 16 bases in the middle. Here the CDR3 reads CASSYSGRNLNTGELFF. CDR3 coding DNA: TGCGCCAGCAGCTATTCGGGACGGAACTTGAACACCGGGGAGCTGTTTTTT.

A remark on this clonotype: The junction shows a germline mismatch at one end, possibly a read error. This sequence joins TRBV5-1 and TRBJ2-7, with D uncertain. Germline V gives CDR1 SGHRS, CDR2 YFSETQ. CDR3 length: 14 amino acids. CDR3 residues: CTSSLLSQGYELYF. The CDR3, as DNA: TGCACCAGCAGCTTGTTATCACAAGGCTACGAGCTGTACTTC.

Note on this clonotype: This may be a read error: a much more frequent sequence differs by one nucleotide. The CDR3 nucleotides are TGCAGCGTGAGGGGACGGCTGAACACTGAAGCTTTCTTT. Amino acids: CSVRGRLNTEAFF. The V and J genes are TRBV29-1 and TRBJ1-1, with D possibly matching TRBD1 (5 bases). Germline V gene lookup returns CDR1 SQVTM and CDR2 ANQGSEA. This CDR3 is 13 amino acids long. Trimming took 6 bases from V and 0 from J, leaving 11 bases between them.

In this sample, this clonotype turned up many times. The rearrangement links TRBV29-1 to TRBJ2-5, with unresolved D. Trimming removed 6 bases from V and 5 bases from J, with 10 bases in between. The germline V gene has CDR1 SQVTM and CDR2 ANQGSEA. The CDR3 is 11 residues long. CDR3 DNA sequence: TGCAGCGTCGTTGTTATGGAGACCCAGTACTTC. This codes for CSVVVMETQYF.

CDR3 amino acids: CASSPGGPGRYTQYF. The CDR3 region has the DNA TGTGCCAGCTCACCTGGCGGGCCGGGACGGTATACGCAGTATTTT. The chain joins TRBV18 to TRBJ2-3; tentatively, D is TRBD1 or TRBD2 (5 bases each). The V and J ends lost 3 bases and 7 bases respectively, with 17 bases between them. This CDR3 region has 15 residues. Germline CDR1 is KGHSH and CDR2 is LQKENI.

Many counts were recorded for this clonotype. The V call is TRBV4-2, the J call TRBJ2-1; TRBD2 agrees at 7 bases. In germline, CDR1 is LGHNA, CDR2 YNFKEQ. The CDR3 length is 14 residues. J lost 6 bases, V lost 4 bases, and 6 bases had no gene match. Here the CDR3 reads CASSPPSGANEQFF. In DNA form, the CDR3 reads TGTGCCAGCAGCCCTCCTAGCGGTGCCAATGAGCAGTTCTTC.

A remark on this clonotype: This may be a read error, as it is one base from a much larger clone. The J gene is TRBJ1-3, the V gene TRBV6-6; TRBD1 is a possible D gene (6 bases). Germline-derived CDR1 and CDR2 are MNHNY and SVGAGI (reference sequence). The CDR3 extends over 14 amino acids. As DNA, the CDR3 is TGTGCCAGCAGTCCGGACAGCTCTAGAAACACCATATATTTT. Translating gives CASSPDSSRNTIYF.

As concerns this clonotype: It may be a read error: a sequence one base away is much more abundant. V and J are TRBV11-1 and TRBJ2-7; TRBD1 agrees at 7 bases. The V gene's germline CDR1 is SGHAT and CDR2 FQDESV (reference sequence). The CDR3 runs to 12 residues. The CDR3 DNA follows: TGTGCCTGCAGCATAGACAGGGACGAGCAGTACTTC. This translates into CACSIDRDEQYF. Full variable domain (remainder filled in from reference TRBV11-1 and TRBJ2-7): EAEVAQSPRYKITEKSQAVAFWCDPISGHATLYWYRQILGQGPELLVQFQDESVVDDSQLPKDRFSAERLKGVDSTLKIQPAELGDSAMYLCACSIDRDEQYFGPGTRLTVT.